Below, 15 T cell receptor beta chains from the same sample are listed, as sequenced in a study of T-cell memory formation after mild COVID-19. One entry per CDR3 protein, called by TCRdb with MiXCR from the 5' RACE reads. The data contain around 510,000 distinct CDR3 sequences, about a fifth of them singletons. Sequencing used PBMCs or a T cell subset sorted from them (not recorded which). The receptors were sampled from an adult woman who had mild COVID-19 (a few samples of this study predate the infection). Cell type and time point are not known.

The CDR3 region is CASGTATVFLTLGGSKTQYF. CDR3 coding DNA: TGTGCCAGTGGGACTGCAACGGTGTTTTTAACGCTGGGGGGCTCAAAGACCCAGTACTTC. The chain links TRBV2 to TRBJ2-5; perhaps D is TRBD1 or TRBD2 (6 bases each). The CDR3 is 20 residues long. CDR1 is SNHLY and CDR2 is FYNNEI in the germline V gene. The V gene lost 9 bases and the J gene lost 6 bases, with 38 bases spanning the gap.

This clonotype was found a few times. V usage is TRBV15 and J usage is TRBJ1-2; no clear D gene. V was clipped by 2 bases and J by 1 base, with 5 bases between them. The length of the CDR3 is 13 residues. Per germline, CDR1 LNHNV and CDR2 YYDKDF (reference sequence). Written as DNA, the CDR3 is TGTGCCACCAGCAGACCACTTAACTATGGCTACACCTTC. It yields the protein CATSRPLNYGYTF.

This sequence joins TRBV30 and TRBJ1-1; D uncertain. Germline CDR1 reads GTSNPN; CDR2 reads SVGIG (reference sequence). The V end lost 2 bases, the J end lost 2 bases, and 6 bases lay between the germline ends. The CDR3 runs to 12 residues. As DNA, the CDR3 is TGTGCCTGGAGTAGGGCTAACACTGAAGCTTTCTTT. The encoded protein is CAWSRANTEAFF. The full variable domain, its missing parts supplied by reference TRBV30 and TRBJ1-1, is SQTIHQWPATLVQPVGSPLSLECTVEGTSNPNLYWYRQAAGRGLQLLFYSVGIGQISSEVPQNLSASRPQDRQFILSSKKLLLSDSGFYLCAWSRANTEAFFGQGTRLTVV.

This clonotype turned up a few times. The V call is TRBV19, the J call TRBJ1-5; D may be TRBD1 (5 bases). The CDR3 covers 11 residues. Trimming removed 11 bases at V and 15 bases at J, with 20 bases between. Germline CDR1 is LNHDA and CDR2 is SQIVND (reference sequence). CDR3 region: CAGTREQKRHF. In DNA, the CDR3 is TGTGCCGGGACCCGGGAACAGAAGAGGCATTTT.

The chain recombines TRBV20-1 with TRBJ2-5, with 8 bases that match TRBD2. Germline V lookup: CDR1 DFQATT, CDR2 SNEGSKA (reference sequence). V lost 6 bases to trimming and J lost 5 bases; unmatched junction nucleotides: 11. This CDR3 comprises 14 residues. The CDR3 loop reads CSAQPGGQEETQYF. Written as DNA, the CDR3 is TGCAGTGCCCAACCGGGGGGGCAGGAGGAGACCCAGTACTTC.

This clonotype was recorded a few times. CDR3 sequence (DNA): TGCAGTGCTAGTCTAGCGGGAGTCGCAGATACGCAGTATTTT. It codes for CSASLAGVADTQYF. The rearrangement links TRBV20-1 to TRBJ2-3; TRBD2 aligns across 10 bases. The V gene end was trimmed by 3 bases and the J gene end by 4 bases; junction bases not matched to a gene: 4. The CDR3 totals 14 residues. Germline assignment: CDR1 DFQATT and CDR2 SNEGSKA (reference sequence).

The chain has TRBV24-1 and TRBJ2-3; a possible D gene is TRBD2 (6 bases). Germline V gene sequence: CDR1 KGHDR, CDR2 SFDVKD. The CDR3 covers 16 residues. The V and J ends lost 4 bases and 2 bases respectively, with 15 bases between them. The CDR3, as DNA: TGTGCCACCAGTGAGGCACACGGGAGTCCCACAGATACGCAGTATTTT. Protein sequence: CATSEAHGSPTDTQYF.

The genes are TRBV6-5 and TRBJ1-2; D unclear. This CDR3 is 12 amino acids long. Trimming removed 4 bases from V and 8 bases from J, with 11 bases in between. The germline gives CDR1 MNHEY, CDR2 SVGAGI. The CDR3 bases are TGTGCCAGCAGTTCCGTGCCGCAGGGCTACACCTTC. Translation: CASSSVPQGYTF.

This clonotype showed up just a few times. This CDR3 reads CASSFPSGAETQYF. The CDR3 DNA reads TGTGCCAGCAGCTTTCCTAGCGGGGCGGAGACCCAGTACTTC. The chain carries TRBV7-2 and TRBJ2-5, with 9 bases fitting TRBD2. The CDR3 consists of 14 residues. From germline, CDR1 is SGHTA and CDR2 FQGNSA. The junction had 4 bases not matched to a gene; V was cut back by 3 bases and J by 5 bases.

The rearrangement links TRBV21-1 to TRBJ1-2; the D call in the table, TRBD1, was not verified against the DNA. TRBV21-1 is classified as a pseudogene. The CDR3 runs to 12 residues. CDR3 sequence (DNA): TGTGCCAGCAGCCCACTGGGGGGAGGCTACACCTTC. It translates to CASSPLGGGYTF.

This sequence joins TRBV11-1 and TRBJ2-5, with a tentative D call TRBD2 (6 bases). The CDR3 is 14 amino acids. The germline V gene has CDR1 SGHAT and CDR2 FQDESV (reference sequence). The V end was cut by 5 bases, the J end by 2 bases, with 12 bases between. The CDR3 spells CASSVGLKQETQYF. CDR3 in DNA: TGTGCCAGCAGCGTGGGACTTAAACAAGAGACCCAGTACTTC.

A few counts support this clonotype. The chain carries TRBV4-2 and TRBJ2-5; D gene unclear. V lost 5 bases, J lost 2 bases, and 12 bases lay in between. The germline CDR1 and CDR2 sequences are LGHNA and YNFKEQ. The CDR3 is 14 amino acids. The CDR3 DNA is TGTGCCAGCAGCGGCACACAGACACAAGAGACCCAGTACTTC. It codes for CASSGTQTQETQYF.

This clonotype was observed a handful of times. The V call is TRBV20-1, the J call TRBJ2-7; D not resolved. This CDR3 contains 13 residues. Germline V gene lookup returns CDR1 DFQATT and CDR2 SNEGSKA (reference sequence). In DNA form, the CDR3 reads TGCAGCTTAACTGGCGGAAACGACTACGAGCAGTACTTC. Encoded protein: CSLTGGNDYEQYF.

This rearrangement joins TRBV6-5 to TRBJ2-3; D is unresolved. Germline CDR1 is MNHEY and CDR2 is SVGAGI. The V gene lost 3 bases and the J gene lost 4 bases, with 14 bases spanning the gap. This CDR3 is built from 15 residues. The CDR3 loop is CASSYSHLRPDTQYF. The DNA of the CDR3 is TGTGCCAGCAGTTATTCGCATCTTCGGCCAGATACGCAGTATTTT.

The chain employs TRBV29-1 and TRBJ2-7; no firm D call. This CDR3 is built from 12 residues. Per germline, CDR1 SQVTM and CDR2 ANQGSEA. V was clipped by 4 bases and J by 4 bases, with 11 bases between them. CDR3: CSVGVSPYEQYF. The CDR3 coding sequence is TGCAGCGTTGGGGTCAGCCCGTACGAGCAGTACTTC.